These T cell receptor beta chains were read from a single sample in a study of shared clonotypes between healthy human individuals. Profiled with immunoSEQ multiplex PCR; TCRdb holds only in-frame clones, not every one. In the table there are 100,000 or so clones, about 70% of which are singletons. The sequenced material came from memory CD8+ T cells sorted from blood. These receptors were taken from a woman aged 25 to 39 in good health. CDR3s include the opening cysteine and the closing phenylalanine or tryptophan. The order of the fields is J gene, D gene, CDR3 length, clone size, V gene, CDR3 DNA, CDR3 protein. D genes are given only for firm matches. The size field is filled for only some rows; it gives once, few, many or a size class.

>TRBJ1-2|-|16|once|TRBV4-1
TGCGCCAGCAGCCAAGGAATCATCGGCGAGGGATATGGCTACACCTTC
CASSQGIIGEGYGYTF
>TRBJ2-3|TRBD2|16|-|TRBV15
TGTGCCACCAGCAGAGAGCGGGAGGGCGGCACAGATACGCAGTATTTT
CATSREREGGTDTQYF
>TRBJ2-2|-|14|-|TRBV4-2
TGTGCCAGCAGCCAAGCAGGGTACACCGGGGAGCTGTTTTTT
CASSQAGYTGELFF
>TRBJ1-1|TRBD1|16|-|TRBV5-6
TGTGCCAGCAGCTGGGACAGGGGGTTCATGAACACTGAAGCTTTCTTT
CASSWDRGFMNTEAFF
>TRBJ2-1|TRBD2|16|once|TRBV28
TGTGCCAGCAGTTCGACCCTAGCGGGACCCTACAATGAGCAGTTCTTC
CASSSTLAGPYNEQFF
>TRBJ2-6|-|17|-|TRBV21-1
TGTGCCAGCAGCAAACGCCCAGGGGGCTCTGGGGCCAACGTCCTGACTTTC
CASSKRPGGSGANVLTF
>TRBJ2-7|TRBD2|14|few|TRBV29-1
TGCAGCGCCCGAGGGCCTAGCGGGAGCAGCGAGCAGTACTTC
CSARGPSGSSEQYF
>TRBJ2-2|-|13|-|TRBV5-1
TGCGCCAGCAGCTGGACAGTTACCGGGGAGCTGTTTTTT
CASSWTVTGELFF
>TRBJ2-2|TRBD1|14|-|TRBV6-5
TGTGCCAGCAGTCAAGGGACAGTGACCGGGGAGCTGTTTTTT
CASSQGTVTGELFF
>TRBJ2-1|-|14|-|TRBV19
TGTGCCAGTAGTATCCGGACAGATACCAATGAGCAGTTCTTC
CASSIRTDTNEQFF
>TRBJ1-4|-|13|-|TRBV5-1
TGCGCCAGCAGTAAGGGGGCTAATGAAAAACTGTTTTTT
CASSKGANEKLFF
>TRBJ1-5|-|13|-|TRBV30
TGTGCCTGGAGTGCAACGCCACGTTTACCCCAGCATTTT
CAWSATPRLPQHF
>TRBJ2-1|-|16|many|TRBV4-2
TGTGCCAGCAGCCAAGACGGCGGAAACTCCTACAATGAGCAGTTCTTC
CASSQDGGNSYNEQFF
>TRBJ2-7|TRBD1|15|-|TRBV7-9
TGTGCCAGCAGCTTAGGCCGAGGGACAGACTACGAGCAGTACTTC
CASSLGRGTDYEQYF
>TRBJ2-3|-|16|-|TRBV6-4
TGTGCCAGCAGTGACTCCCGCGGAGGGAACACAGATACGCAGTATTTT
CASSDSRGGNTDTQYF
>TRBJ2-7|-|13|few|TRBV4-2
TGTGCCAGCAGCCAAGATTCCCACTACGAGCAGTACTTC
CASSQDSHYEQYF
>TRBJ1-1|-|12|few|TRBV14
TGTGCCAGCAGCCCTACAGGGTCTGAAGCTTTCTTT
CASSPTGSEAFF
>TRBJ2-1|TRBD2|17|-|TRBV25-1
TGTGCCAGCAGCGATGGGGGGAGCGGGAGACCAACAAATGAGCAGTTCTTC
CASSDGGSGRPTNEQFF
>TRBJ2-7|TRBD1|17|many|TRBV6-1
TGTGCCAGCAGTGACGAGACAGGGGGTTTCGGGATCTACGAGCAGTACTTC
CASSDETGGFGIYEQYF
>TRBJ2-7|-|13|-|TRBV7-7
TGTGCCAGCAGCTTAGGAAGTAAAAACGAGCAGTACTTC
CASSLGSKNEQYF
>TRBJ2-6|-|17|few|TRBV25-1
TGTGCCAGCAGTGAAGTGGACACTCCCTCTGGGGCCAACGTCCTGACTTTC
CASSEVDTPSGANVLTF
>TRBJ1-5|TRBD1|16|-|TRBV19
TGTGCCAGTAACCATCCGGGACAGGGACACGGTCAGCCCCAGCATTTT
CASNHPGQGHGQPQHF
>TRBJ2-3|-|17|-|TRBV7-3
TGTGCCAGCAGCCGGCGACATGGGTTAGCCCCCCCAGATACGCAGTATTTT
CASSRRHGLAPPDTQYF
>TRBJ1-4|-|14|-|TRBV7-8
TGTGCCAGCAGCTTATGGGGAGGAGGGGAAAAACTGTTTTTT
CASSLWGGGEKLFF
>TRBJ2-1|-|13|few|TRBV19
TGTGCCAGTAGTATGGTCGCGGACAATGAGCAGTTCTTC
CASSMVADNEQFF
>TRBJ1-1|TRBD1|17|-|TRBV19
TGTGCCAGTAGCAGAGGCAGGGGGCAAATTAAGGACACTGAAGCTTTCTTT
CASSRGRGQIKDTEAFF
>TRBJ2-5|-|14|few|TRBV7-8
TGTGCCAGCAGCTCCAGAAGCGGCCTGGAGACCCAGTACTTC
CASSSRSGLETQYF
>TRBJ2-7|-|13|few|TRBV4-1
TGCGCCAGCAGCCAGGGGATCATCTACGAGCAGTACTTC
CASSQGIIYEQYF
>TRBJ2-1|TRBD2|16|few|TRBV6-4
TGTGCCAGCAGTGACATAGCGGGAGGGGGAGGCGATGAGCAGTTCTTC
CASSDIAGGGGDEQFF
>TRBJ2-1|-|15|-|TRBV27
TGTGCCACATCGCGGAGCGGAAGCTCCTACAATGAGCAGTTCTTC
CATSRSGSSYNEQFF
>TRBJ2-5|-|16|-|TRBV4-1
TGCGCCAGCAGCCAAGATAGGACCGGGGTCGGGTGGGCCCAGTACTTC
CASSQDRTGVGWAQYF
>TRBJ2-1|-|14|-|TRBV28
TGTGCCAGCAGGCGCCGGACAGAGAGCGATGAGCAGTTCTTC
CASRRRTESDEQFF
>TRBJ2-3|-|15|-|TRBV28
TGTGCCAGCAGCATCGGAGGCCTGGCGGCCGATACGCAGTATTTT
CASSIGGLAADTQYF
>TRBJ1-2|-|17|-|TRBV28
TGTGCCAGCAGTTTACCCCACCCATTGGCCCCAACATTGGGCTACACCTTC
CASSLPHPLAPTLGYTF
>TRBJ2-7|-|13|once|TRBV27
TGTGCCAGCGGCGGGACAGCCTTCTACGAGCAGTACTTC
CASGGTAFYEQYF
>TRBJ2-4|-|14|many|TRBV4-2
TGTGCCAGCAGCCAAGCATTACGGGAAAACATTCAGTACTTC
CASSQALRENIQYF
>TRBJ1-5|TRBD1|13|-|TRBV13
TGTGCCAGCAGCTTAAACAGGGGGGGGCCCCAGCATTTT
CASSLNRGGPQHF
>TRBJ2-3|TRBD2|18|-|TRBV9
TGTGCCAGCAGCCCCGGGACTAGCGGGAGACCCTTTGTAGATACGCAGTATTTT
CASSPGTSGRPFVDTQYF
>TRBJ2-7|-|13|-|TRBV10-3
TGTGCCATCAAGGTGGGGCTAGACTACGAGCAGTACTTC
CAIKVGLDYEQYF
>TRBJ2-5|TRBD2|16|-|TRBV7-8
TGTGCCAGCACCAGAGCGGGAGGGCCGGCAGGGGAGACCCAGTACTTC
CASTRAGGPAGETQYF
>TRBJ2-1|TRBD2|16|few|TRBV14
TGTGCCAGCAGCCAAAGTTTGTGGACTAGCGCGAATGAGCAGTTCTTC
CASSQSLWTSANEQFF